The 19 T cell receptor beta chains presented below share a single source sample, sequenced in a study of blood T cell repertoires in COVID-19. This table comes from immunoSEQ multiplex PCR, and its TCRdb copy is limited to in-frame clones, with some not included. The sample contains more than 75,000 clones, roughly 90% of which appear only once. Specimen: peripheral blood. Every receptor here comes from a man aged 50 or older with acute or convalescent COVID-19.

The chain is built from TRBV29-1 and TRBJ2-5; 7 bases agree with TRBD1. The germline CDR1 and CDR2 sequences are SQVTM and ANQGSEA. V was pared by 6 bases and J by 4 bases, with 11 bases of the junction left unmatched. The CDR3 sequence is 14 residues long. The CDR3 nucleotides are TGCAGCGTCTACAGGGGACGATTGGGAGAGACCCAGTACTTC. This sequence encodes CSVYRGRLGETQYF.

The chain recombines TRBV5-5 with TRBJ2-1, with D possibly matching TRBD1 (5 bases). The CDR3 length is 14 residues. The V end was cut by 7 bases, the J end by 4 bases, with 15 bases between. Per the germline V gene, CDR1 is SGHKS and CDR2 is YYEKEE (reference sequence). The CDR3, as DNA: TGTGCCAGCCTCCCAGAAGGGGCTTACAATGAGCAGTTCTTC. Its translation: CASLPEGAYNEQFF. The variable domain in full, with the rest retrieved from reference TRBV5-5 and TRBJ2-1, is DAGVTQSPTHLIKTRGQQVTLRCSPISGHKSVSWYQQVLGQGPQFIFQYYEKEERGRGNFPDRFSARQFPNYSSELNVNALLLGDSALYLCASLPEGAYNEQFFGPGTRLTVL.

The rearrangement links TRBV7-8 to TRBJ2-7; TRBD2 matches at 10 bases. The CDR3 runs 16 residues. V was pared by 4 bases and J by 3 bases, with 9 bases of the junction left unmatched. From germline, CDR1 is SGHVS and CDR2 FQNEAQ. CDR3 residues: CASSSLAGARYYEQYV. DNA of the CDR3: TGTGCCAGCAGCTCGCTAGCGGGGGCCAGATACTACGAGCAGTACGTC.

The V and J genes are TRBV25-1 and TRBJ2-5; 9 nucleotides line up with TRBD1. The CDR3 runs 13 residues. J was trimmed by 5 bases and V by 5 bases; bases with no gene match: 3. From germline, CDR1 is MGHDK and CDR2 SYGVNS. CDR3 in amino acids: CASSQGTGETQYF. The CDR3 DNA reads as TGTGCCAGCAGTCAGGGGACAGGGGAGACCCAGTACTTC. Based on the CDR3 plus reference TRBV25-1 and TRBJ2-5, the full variable domain is EADIYQTPRYLVIGTGKKITLECSQTMGHDKMYWYQQDPGMELHLIHYSYGVNSTEKGDLSSESTVSRIRTEHFPLTLESARPSHTSQYLCASSQGTGETQYFGPGTRLLVL.

This sequence joins TRBV6-6 and TRBJ1-2; D unclear. This CDR3 spans 12 amino acids. Trimming left V 2 bases short and J 8 bases short, with 9 bases between. The V gene's germline CDR1 is MNHNY and CDR2 SVGAGI (reference sequence). CDR3 DNA sequence: TGTGCCAGCAGTTACCCCCCCCGGGGCTACACCTTC. It is translated as CASSYPPRGYTF.

The rearrangement links TRBV11-3 to TRBJ2-1; 9 bases are shared with TRBD2. V was pared by 3 bases and J by 4 bases, with 4 bases of the junction left unmatched. This CDR3 has 15 residues. Germline assignment: CDR1 SGHNT and CDR2 YENEEA. The CDR3, as DNA: TGTGCCAGCAGCTTGGGCGGGAGGGGATACAATGAGCAGTTCTTC. This gives the protein CASSLGGRGYNEQFF.

The chain combines TRBV11-2 with TRBJ1-3; D is undetermined. Trimming left V 6 bases short and J 0 bases short, with 9 bases between. Germline CDR1 is SGHAT and CDR2 is FQNNGV. This CDR3 is 14 amino acids long. This CDR3 is CASRSGLSGNTIYF. DNA of the CDR3: TGTGCCAGCAGGTCTGGACTCTCTGGAAACACCATATATTTT.

V is TRBV5-6 and J is TRBJ2-3; TRBD2 aligns across 10 bases. The germline CDR1 and CDR2 sequences are SGHDT and YYEEEE. This CDR3 is 17 amino acids long. V shed 1 base and J 4 bases; nucleotides not matched to a gene: 9. CDR3 residues: CASSLLAGVSFADTQYF. The CDR3 coding sequence is TGTGCCAGCAGCTTGCTAGCGGGAGTTAGTTTTGCAGATACGCAGTATTTT.

The rearrangement joins TRBV2 to TRBJ2-7, with 10 bases aligning to TRBD2. The CDR3 is made up of 14 amino acids. J gave up 6 bases and V 6 bases, and 8 bases lay outside the gene matches. Germline V gives CDR1 SNHLY, CDR2 FYNNEI. CDR3 loop: CASRPLAGVGEQYF. The CDR3 DNA is TGTGCCAGCAGGCCCCTAGCGGGAGTCGGCGAGCAGTACTTC.

CDR3 in amino acids: CASSRGLSEAFF. CDR3 DNA: TGTGCCAGCAGCAGGGGGCTGTCTGAAGCTTTCTTT. V and J are TRBV25-1 and TRBJ1-1; 8 nucleotides agree with TRBD1. J was trimmed by 6 bases and V by 6 bases; bases with no gene match: 3. CDR1 and CDR2 (germline): MGHDK, SYGVNS. There are 12 residues in the CDR3.

The V and J genes are TRBV28 and TRBJ1-6; D unclear. CDR3 size: 16 residues. The germline CDR1 and CDR2 sequences are MDHEN and SYDVKM. Trimming left V 2 bases short and J 0 bases short, with 8 bases between. Here the CDR3 DNA reads TGTGCCAGCAGTTTAATGGCAAGCTCCTATAATTCACCCCTCCACTTT. This gives the protein CASSLMASSYNSPLHF. The variable domain in full, completed from reference TRBV28 and TRBJ1-6, reads DVKVTQSSRYLVKRTGEKVFLECVQDMDHENMFWYRQDPGLGLRLIYFSYDVKMKEKGDIPEGYSVSREKKERFSLILESASTNQTSMYLCASSLMASSYNSPLHFGNGTRLTVT.

V gene TRBV19 combines with J gene TRBJ2-3; tentative D call: TRBD1 (5 bases). Trimming shortened V by 2 bases and J by 0 bases, and 9 bases separated the two germline ends. CDR1 LNHDA and CDR2 SQIVND come from the germline V gene (reference sequence). The CDR3 is made up of 15 amino acids. CDR3 coding DNA: TGTGCCAGTAGTATACGACAGACTAGCACAGATACGCAGTATTTT. Its translation: CASSIRQTSTDTQYF.

The chain links TRBV3-1 (or the pseudogene TRBV3-2) to TRBJ1-2; D gene uncertain. Germline CDR1 reads LGHDT; CDR2 reads YNNKEL (reference sequence). CDR3 length: 14 residues. Trimming stripped 1 base from V and 8 bases from J, with 14 bases between. CDR3 coding DNA: TGTGCCAGCAGCCAAGCGGAGCCCTCCCGGGGCTACACCTTC. Translating gives CASSQAEPSRGYTF.

V usage is TRBV29-1 and J usage is TRBJ1-6, with D possibly TRBD1 on 5 matching bases. The CDR3 runs to 14 residues. Trimming took 6 bases from V and 7 from J, leaving 16 bases between them. CDR1 is SQVTM, CDR2 ANQGSEA, per germline. The CDR3 loop is CSVSGMGRNSPLHF. In nucleotides, the CDR3 is TGCAGCGTCTCAGGGATGGGTAGGAATTCACCCCTCCACTTT.

This clone was seen more than once but under ten times. The chain links TRBV7-8 to TRBJ2-1; TRBD2 is a possible D gene (5 bases). From germline, CDR1 is SGHVS and CDR2 FQNEAQ. V was cut by 5 bases and J by 7 bases, with 12 bases left in between. The length of the CDR3 is 13 residues. The CDR3 is CASSEGWVNEQFF. The CDR3, as DNA: TGTGCCAGCAGCGAGGGATGGGTGAATGAGCAGTTCTTC. Combining the CDR3 with reference TRBV7-8 and TRBJ2-1 gives the whole variable domain GAGVSQSPRYKVAKRGQDVALRCDPISGHVSLFWYQQALGQGPEFLTYFQNEAQLDKSGLPSDRFFAERPEGSVSTLKIQRTQQEDSAVYLCASSEGWVNEQFFGPGTRLTVL.

This clone showed up just once. The J gene is TRBJ2-1, the V gene TRBV7-3; 8 nucleotides match TRBD2. The CDR3 consists of 13 residues. CDR1 SGHTA and CDR2 FQGTGA come from the germline V gene. J was trimmed by 9 bases and V by 5 bases; bases with no gene match: 6. DNA of the CDR3: TGTGCCAGCAGCCCCGGGGGGGCCAGTGAGCAGTTCTTC. This gives the protein CASSPGGASEQFF.

This clone has just one count. CDR3 coding DNA: TGTGCCAGCAGCGCCGGGACAGGGGCCGATACGCAGTATTTT. Residues: CASSAGTGADTQYF. V usage is TRBV9 and J usage is TRBJ2-3, with 10 bases fitting TRBD1. Germline V CDR1 and CDR2: SGDLS, YYNGEE. This CDR3 spans 14 amino acids. V lost 3 bases and J lost 6; bases outside the gene matches: 4.

In nucleotides, the CDR3 is TGTGCCAGCAGTGCGGACAGGGACAACAATCAGCCCCAGCATTTT. This codes for CASSADRDNNQPQHF. The chain has TRBV28 and TRBJ1-5; 8 nucleotides agree with TRBD1. The CDR3 has 15 residues. Germline CDR1 reads MDHEN; CDR2 reads SYDVKM. V lost 5 bases to trimming and J lost 3 bases; unmatched junction nucleotides: 6.

Concerning this clone itself: Other DNA sequences in the sample encode the same CDR3. V gene TRBV2 combines with J gene TRBJ1-5, with TRBD1 matching 8 bases. Germline CDR1 reads SNHLY; CDR2 reads FYNNEI. V lost 6 bases and J lost 2; bases outside the gene matches: 3. The CDR3 loop spans 14 amino acids. CDR3 protein: CASSGQGGNQPQHF. Written as DNA, the CDR3 is TGTGCCAGCAGCGGACAGGGAGGCAATCAGCCCCAGCATTTT.